One sample yielded the 30 T cell receptor beta chains listed below, sequenced in a study of cytomegalovirus exposure and HLA in healthy donors (dated by TCRdb to 2016 to 2017). The library was produced with the immunoSEQ multiplex PCR assay. The multiplex PCR relied on a mix of 60 forward primers for TCR Vbeta segments and 13 reverse primers for TCR Jbeta segments. TCRdb re-hosts the immuneACCESS table, in-frame sequences only. Its copies lack some clones; in the studies checked, an unresolved V gene accounts for under half of them, and the cause for the rest is not known. This sample is represented by over 110,000 clones; 75% to 85% of them were singletons. Roughly 4.8% of the sample is taken by the ten largest. The sample comprised PBMCs. The source of these receptors is a man aged 35 to 55 in good health and CMV-seronegative.

This clone was seen a few times. This chain links TRBV6-5 with TRBJ1-5; D is undetermined. In germline, CDR1 is MNHEY, CDR2 SVGAGI. The V gene lost 4 bases and the J gene lost 4 bases, with 8 bases spanning the gap. The CDR3 has 13 residues. As DNA, the CDR3 is TGTGCCAGCAGTTTCTTCGTGAATCAGCCCCAGCATTTT. This encodes CASSFFVNQPQHF.

The chain recombines TRBV4-3 with TRBJ1-2; the D gene is possibly TRBD1 (6 bases). V gave up 1 base and J gave up 2 bases, with 17 bases separating them. This CDR3 has 17 residues. In germline, CDR1 is LGHNA, CDR2 YSLEER. CDR3 nucleotide sequence: TGCGCCAGCAGCCAAGGTACAGGGATCTCTTTCAACTATGGCTACACCTTC. The encoded protein is CASSQGTGISFNYGYTF.

The chain couples TRBV28 to TRBJ1-1; D possibly corresponds to TRBD1 (6 bases). The germline gives CDR1 MDHEN, CDR2 SYDVKM. The ends were cut back, 8 bases at V and 3 bases at J, with 22 bases in the middle. The CDR3 loop spans 16 amino acids. CDR3 nucleotide sequence: TGTGCCAGCGGTCGGGACACGGCCCCTCGGGACACTGAAGCTTTCTTT. Translated, it gives CASGRDTAPRDTEAFF. The whole variable domain, filled in from reference TRBV28 and TRBJ1-1, reads DVKVTQSSRYLVKRTGEKVFLECVQDMDHENMFWYRQDPGLGLRLIYFSYDVKMKEKGDIPEGYSVSREKKERFSLILESASTNQTSMYLCASGRDTAPRDTEAFFGQGTRLTVV.

The genes are TRBV2 and TRBJ2-5; 9 nucleotides line up with TRBD1. Gene TRBJ2-7 matches the end of the DNA better, so the J call may be wrong. The CDR3 runs 15 residues. In germline, CDR1 is SNHLY, CDR2 FYNNEI. The CDR3 reads CASSLQGASSYEQYF. For the CDR3, the DNA is TGTGCCAGCAGTTTACAGGGGGCCAGCTCCTACGAGCAGTACTTC.

The chain employs TRBV4-1 and TRBJ2-7; 10 positions agree with TRBD1. Germline assignment: CDR1 MGHRA and CDR2 YSYEKL. The CDR3 is 15 amino acids. V trimming: 2 bases; J trimming: 6 bases; junction bases outside the gene matches: 7. CDR3: CASSQSGTGVFEQYF. CDR3 nucleotide sequence: TGCGCCAGCAGCCAATCCGGGACAGGGGTTTTCGAGCAGTACTTC.

The gene calls are TRBV6-5 and TRBJ1-1; the D gene is possibly TRBD1 (6 bases). Germline-derived CDR1 and CDR2 are MNHEY and SVGAGI. Trimming left V 11 bases short and J 5 bases short, with 21 bases between. The CDR3 extends over 14 amino acids. CDR3 DNA sequence: TGTGCCGGCTGGGCTTGGGGGCTAAAGACTGAAGCTTTCTTT. Protein: CAGWAWGLKTEAFF.

This clone showed up just a few times. The V call is TRBV7-9, the J call TRBJ2-5; tentatively, D is TRBD1 (6 bases). The V end was cut by 4 bases, the J end by 5 bases, with 14 bases between. The length of the CDR3 is 14 residues. Per the germline V gene, CDR1 is SEHNR and CDR2 is FQNEAQ (reference sequence). CDR3 loop: CASSSIRGGETQYF. CDR3 DNA sequence: TGTGCCAGCAGCTCTATCAGGGGCGGTGAGACCCAGTACTTC.

This rearrangement joins TRBV5-6 to TRBJ2-7; 11 nucleotides line up with TRBD1. The CDR3 totals 13 residues. CDR1 is SGHDT, CDR2 YYEEEE, per germline. V was clipped by 4 bases and J by 3 bases; unmatched bases: 0. CDR3 in DNA: TGTGCCAGCAGCGGGACAGGGGGCTACGAGCAGTACTTC. Amino acids: CASSGTGGYEQYF.

V usage is TRBV19 and J usage is TRBJ2-7; D gene unclear. Germline V gives CDR1 LNHDA, CDR2 SQIVND (reference sequence). Trimming shortened V by 1 base and J by 9 bases, and 10 bases separated the two germline ends. The CDR3 sequence is 12 residues long. In DNA form, the CDR3 reads TGTGCCAGTAGTATAGGGGCCAATACGCAGTACTTC. Its protein product is CASSIGANTQYF. Full variable domain (outside the CDR3, taken from reference TRBV19 and TRBJ2-7): DGGITQSPKYLFRKEGQNVTLSCEQNLNHDAMYWYRQDPGQGLRLIYYSQIVNDFQKGDIAEGYSVSREKKESFPLTVTSAQKNPTAFYLCASSIGANTQYFGPGTRLTVT.

V and J are TRBV6-1 and TRBJ1-5; D is possibly TRBD1 (6 bases). The CDR3 has 16 residues. The germline V gene has CDR1 MNHNS and CDR2 SASEGT. The V end was cut by 2 bases, the J end by 4 bases, with 15 bases between. The CDR3 region is CASSEKLDSLNQPQHF. In DNA form, the CDR3 reads TGTGCCAGCAGTGAAAAGCTGGACAGTCTTAATCAGCCCCAGCATTTT.

The chain employs TRBV2 and TRBJ2-5; the D is unclear. The J call is doubtful: the DNA matches TRBJ2-7 better. Germline CDR1 SNHLY, CDR2 FYNNEI. The CDR3 length is 14 residues. The CDR3 loop is CASTNQQISYEQYF. The DNA of the CDR3 is TGTGCCAGCACCAATCAACAGATATCCTACGAGCAGTACTTC.

This rearrangement joins TRBV7-2 to TRBJ2-7, with no clear D. Trimming removed 5 bases from V and 3 bases from J, with 5 bases in between. CDR1 is SGHTA and CDR2 is FQGNSA in the germline V gene. The length of the CDR3 is 11 residues. The CDR3 sequence: CASSLSYEQYF. CDR3 nucleotides: TGTGCCAGCAGCCTGAGCTACGAGCAGTACTTC.

This clone was detected once. This sequence joins TRBV28 and TRBJ2-5; tentative D call: TRBD2 (5 bases). V gave up 3 bases and J gave up 5 bases, with 7 bases separating them. The germline CDR1 and CDR2 sequences are MDHEN and SYDVKM. The CDR3 runs 12 residues. CDR3 bases: TGTGCCAGCAGTTTCACTAGGGAGACCCAGTACTTC. This sequence encodes CASSFTRETQYF.

This clone occurred a few times. V usage is TRBV7-9 and J usage is TRBJ2-1; maybe TRBD1 (6 bases). V was trimmed by 6 bases and J by 1 base, leaving 16 bases between them. The CDR3 has 16 residues. Germline V gene data show CDR1 as SEHNR and CDR2 as FQNEAQ (reference sequence). The DNA of the CDR3 is TGTGCCAGCAGTGAACCAGCAGGGGTATCCTACAATGAGCAGTTCTTC. Protein sequence: CASSEPAGVSYNEQFF.

This clone was observed a single time. The chain is built from TRBV7-2 and TRBJ2-1; no firm D call. Trimming removed 1 base from V and 0 bases from J, with 7 bases in between. Germline CDR1 and CDR2: SGHTA and FQGNSA. CDR3 length: 15 residues. As DNA, the CDR3 is TGTGCCAGCAGCTTAGAACAGTTCTCCTACAATGAGCAGTTCTTC. This translates into CASSLEQFSYNEQFF.

As to this clone: Given a much more abundant clone one base away, this may be a read error. This chain uses TRBV5-4 with TRBJ1-5; 7 nucleotides match TRBD1. In germline, CDR1 is SGHNT, CDR2 YYREEE (reference sequence). V lost 0 bases and J lost 1; bases outside the gene matches: 1. This CDR3 contains 15 residues. The CDR3 sequence: CASSLDRGSNQPQHF. The CDR3 region has the DNA TGTGCCAGCAGCTTGGACAGGGGAAGCAATCAGCCCCAGCATTTT.

J is TRBJ2-4 and V is TRBV7-2; maybe TRBD2 (6 bases). In germline, CDR1 is SGHTA, CDR2 FQGNSA. Trimming took 3 bases from V and 8 from J, leaving 14 bases between them. CDR3 length equals 14 residues. This CDR3 reads CASSFGRGADIQYF. The CDR3 DNA is TGTGCCAGCAGCTTCGGGCGCGGGGCAGACATTCAGTACTTC.

The chain couples TRBV5-4 to TRBJ2-3; possible D gene TRBD2, 5 bases. With 4 bases removed from V and 3 bases from J, the gap between germline ends came to 12 bases. The CDR3 consists of 14 residues. Germline V gene data show CDR1 as SGHNT and CDR2 as YYREEE (reference sequence). CDR3 sequence (DNA): TGTGCCAGCAGCCCCGACCGGAGGACAGATACGCAGTATTTT. This gives the protein CASSPDRRTDTQYF.

This chain connects TRBV7-2 to TRBJ2-5, with D maybe TRBD1 (6 bases). The J call may be wrong; the DNA end is better matched by TRBJ2-7. Germline V gene data show CDR1 as SGHTA and CDR2 as FQGNSA. The CDR3 runs 13 residues. This CDR3 is CASSTWTAYEQYF. The CDR3 coding sequence is TGTGCCAGCAGCACTTGGACAGCCTACGAGCAGTACTTC.

The chain employs TRBV7-6 and TRBJ1-6; 7 nucleotides align to TRBD1. The CDR3 loop spans 13 amino acids. The J segment lost 7 bases and the V segment lost 8 bases, leaving 5 bases of the junction unmatched. The germline V gene encodes CDR1 SGHVS and CDR2 FNYEAQ. CDR3 bases: TGTGCCAGCCGACGGGGACAGAATTCACCCCTCCACTTT. As protein: CASRRGQNSPLHF.

The rearrangement joins TRBV13 to TRBJ2-1, with 9 bases fitting TRBD1. Unmatched junction bases numbered 8, after V lost 4 bases and J lost 13 bases. Germline V gene sequence: CDR1 PRHDT, CDR2 FYEKMQ (reference sequence). This CDR3 is 13 amino acids long. The CDR3 sequence: CASSSQDRGDQFF. CDR3 in DNA: TGTGCCAGCAGCTCACAAGACAGGGGGGACCAGTTCTTC.

The chain carries TRBV11-2 and TRBJ2-5, with 12 bases identical to TRBD2. This CDR3 contains 18 residues. Looked up from germline, CDR1 is SGHAT and CDR2 is FQNNGV. With 5 bases clipped from V and 3 bases from J, the junction kept 13 bases outside the gene matches. CDR3 region: CASSPVASGGDYKETQYF. The CDR3 bases are TGTGCCAGCAGCCCCGTCGCTAGCGGGGGGGACTACAAAGAGACCCAGTACTTC. The entire variable domain, with the rest obtained from reference TRBV11-2 and TRBJ2-5, is as follows: EAGVAQSPRYKIIEKRQSVAFWCNPISGHATLYWYQQILGQGPKLLIQFQNNGVVDDSQLPKDRFSAERLKGVDSTLKIQPAKLEDSAVYLCASSPVASGGDYKETQYFGPGTRLLVL.

This chain links TRBV28 with TRBJ1-2, with 9 nucleotides matching TRBD1. Per germline, CDR1 MDHEN and CDR2 SYDVKM. The CDR3 runs 16 residues. V lost 5 bases and J lost 8; bases outside the gene matches: 15. CDR3 in DNA: TGTGCCAGCAGTGTCACAGGGGGCGCGCCCCATTGGGGCTACACCTTC. Its protein is CASSVTGGAPHWGYTF.

The CDR3 coding sequence is TGTGCCAGCTCACCAGGTCTGGGAGGTACGCAGTATTTT. Translated: CASSPGLGGTQYF. The gene calls are TRBV18 and TRBJ2-3; tentatively, D is TRBD2 (6 bases). Germline CDR1 is KGHSH and CDR2 is LQKENI. There are 13 residues in the CDR3. The V end lost 2 bases, the J end lost 8 bases, and 11 bases lay between the germline ends.

CDR3 nucleotides: TGCGCCAGCAGCTTGGAAGGACAGTCGGGACGCGGCTACACCTTC. The encoded protein is CASSLEGQSGRGYTF. V usage is TRBV5-1 and J usage is TRBJ1-2; D perhaps matches TRBD1 (6 bases). This CDR3 spans 15 amino acids. The germline V gene has CDR1 SGHRS and CDR2 YFSETQ. Trimming took off 0 bases at V and 8 bases at J, with 17 bases between the two ends.

In this sample, this clone turned up a few times. The V call is TRBV2, the J call TRBJ2-1, with 10 bases that match TRBD2. J gave up 5 bases and V 6 bases, and 7 bases lay outside the gene matches. CDR1 is SNHLY, CDR2 FYNNEI, per germline. The CDR3 has 15 residues. The CDR3 is CASRSRTSGNNEQFF. The CDR3 coding sequence is TGTGCCAGCAGGAGCCGGACTAGCGGTAACAATGAGCAGTTCTTC. Full variable domain (missing parts from reference TRBV2 and TRBJ2-1): EPEVTQTPSHQVTQMGQEVILRCVPISNHLYFYWYRQILGQKVEFLVSFYNNEISEKSEIFDDQFSVERPDGSNFTLKIRSTKLEDSAMYFCASRSRTSGNNEQFFGPGTRLTVL.

In DNA, the CDR3 is TGTGCCAGCAGCGTAGTGGTGGGGGCGAATACGCAGTATTTT. Translation: CASSVVVGANTQYF. V usage is TRBV9 and J usage is TRBJ2-3; D may be TRBD1 (6 bases). Germline lookup yields CDR1 SGDLS and CDR2 YYNGEE. V gave up 0 bases and J gave up 7 bases, with 12 bases separating them. This CDR3 comprises 14 residues.

The chain recombines TRBV5-1 with TRBJ1-1; TRBD1 might be the D (6 bases). The CDR3 has 13 amino acids. The germline gives CDR1 SGHRS, CDR2 YFSETQ. Deletions cut 2 bases from V and 6 bases from J, with 11 bases between. CDR3 nucleotide sequence: TGCGCCAGCAGCTTCCAACAGGGTTCTGAAGCTTTCTTT. Translation gives CASSFQQGSEAFF.

V usage is TRBV5-1 and J usage is TRBJ1-1, with D perhaps TRBD1 (6 bases). Trimming cost V 6 bases and J 3 bases, with 15 bases left between them. The CDR3 extends over 14 amino acids. Germline assignment: CDR1 SGHRS and CDR2 YFSETQ. CDR3 coding DNA: TGCGCCAGCAAGGGGGTTAACGGGGACACTGAAGCTTTCTTT. Its protein is CASKGVNGDTEAFF.

The chain recombines TRBV5-1 with TRBJ1-4; D remains ambiguous. CDR1 is SGHRS, CDR2 YFSETQ, per germline. This CDR3 spans 17 amino acids. V lost 0 bases, J lost 2 bases, and 14 bases lay in between. The CDR3 spells CASSLEGARRTNEKLFF. CDR3 nucleotides: TGCGCCAGCAGCTTGGAAGGAGCTCGGCGGACTAATGAAAAACTGTTTTTT.